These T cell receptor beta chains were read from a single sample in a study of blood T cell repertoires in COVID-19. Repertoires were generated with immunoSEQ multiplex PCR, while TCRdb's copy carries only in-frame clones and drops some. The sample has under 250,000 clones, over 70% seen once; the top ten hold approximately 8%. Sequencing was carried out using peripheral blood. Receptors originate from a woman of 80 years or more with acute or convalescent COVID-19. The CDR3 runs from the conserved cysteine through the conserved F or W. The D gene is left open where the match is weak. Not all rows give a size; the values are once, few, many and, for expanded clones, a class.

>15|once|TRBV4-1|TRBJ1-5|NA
TGCGCCAGCAGCCAAGCCGACAGTTTGAATCAGCCCCAGCATTTT
CASSQADSLNQPQHF
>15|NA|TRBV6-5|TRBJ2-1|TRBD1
TGTGCCAGCAGGCCGGGACAGGGAAGGTCCAATGAGCAGTTCTTC
CASRPGQGRSNEQFF
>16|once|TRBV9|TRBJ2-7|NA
TGTGCCAGCAGCGTAGAGGCAGGGTCGAGCTCCTACGAGCAGTACTTC
CASSVEAGSSSYEQYF
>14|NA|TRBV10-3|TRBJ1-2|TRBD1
TGTGCCATCAGTGCCCGACAGGGCGACTATGGCTACACCTTC
CAISARQGDYGYTF
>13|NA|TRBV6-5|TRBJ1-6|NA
TGTGCCAGCAGTTACCCGGGGGGAGAGGGTCTCCACTTT
CASSYPGGEGLHF
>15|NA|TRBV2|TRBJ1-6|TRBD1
TGTGCCAGCAGTCCTGGACAGGTGGGAAATTCACCCCTCCACTTT
CASSPGQVGNSPLHF
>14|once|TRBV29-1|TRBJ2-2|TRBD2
TGCAGCATACATAGCGGGAGGTTCACCGGGGAGCTGTTTTTT
CSIHSGRFTGELFF
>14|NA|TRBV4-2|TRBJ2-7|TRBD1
TGTGCCAGCAGCCCCGGGACAGGGACCTACGAGCAGTACTTC
CASSPGTGTYEQYF
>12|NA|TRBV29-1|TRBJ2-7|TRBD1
TGCAGCGTTGAAGGGCAGGGGGACGAGCAGTACTTC
CSVEGQGDEQYF
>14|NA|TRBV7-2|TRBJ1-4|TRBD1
TGTGCCAGCGGCCCTACAGGGGTTAATGAAAAACTGTTTTTT
CASGPTGVNEKLFF
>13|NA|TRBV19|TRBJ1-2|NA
TGTGCCAGTAGTCCCGGCGCGGAGTCGGGCTACACCTTC
CASSPGAESGYTF
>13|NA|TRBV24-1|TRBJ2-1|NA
TGTGCCACCAGTGGACAGCTCTACAATGAGCAGTTCTTC
CATSGQLYNEQFF
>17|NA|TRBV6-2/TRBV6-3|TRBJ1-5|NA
TGTGCCAGCAGCTACTTACTTTATTTGTATAGCAATCAGCCCCAGCATTTT
CASSYLLYLYSNQPQHF
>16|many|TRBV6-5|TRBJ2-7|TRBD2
TGTGCCAGCAGTTTAGGAGCGGGGTCCGTAAACTACGAGCAGTACTTC
CASSLGAGSVNYEQYF
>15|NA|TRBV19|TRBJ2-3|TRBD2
TGTGCCAGCGGCCCGGGACTAGCGGACTGGGATACGCAGTATTTT
CASGPGLADWDTQYF
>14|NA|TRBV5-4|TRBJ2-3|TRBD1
TGTGCCAGCAGTCCGGGACAGAGCACAGATACGCAGTATTTT
CASSPGQSTDTQYF
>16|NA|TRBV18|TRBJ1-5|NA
TGTGCCAGCTCACCACCATTCGTAGATAGCAATCAGCCCCAGCATTTT
CASSPPFVDSNQPQHF
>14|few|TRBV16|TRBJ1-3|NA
TGTGCCAGCAGCCCCGGGGGATCTGGAAACACCATATATTTT
CASSPGGSGNTIYF
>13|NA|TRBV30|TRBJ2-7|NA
TGTGCCTGGACGCGGGGGCGGGGCGTCGAGCAGTACTTC
CAWTRGRGVEQYF
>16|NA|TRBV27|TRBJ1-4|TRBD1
TGTGCCAGCAGTTTCAGACAGGGCGCAACTAATGAAAAACTGTTTTTT
CASSFRQGATNEKLFF
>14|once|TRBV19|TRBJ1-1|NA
TGTGCCAGTAGTACGCAGACAGAAGCCACTGAAGCTTTCTTT
CASSTQTEATEAFF
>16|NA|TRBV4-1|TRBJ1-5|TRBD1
TGCGCCAGCAGCCAAGTCTTGACAGGGGGGTATCAGCCCCAGCATTTT
CASSQVLTGGYQPQHF
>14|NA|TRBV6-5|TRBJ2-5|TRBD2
TGTGCCAGCAGCGGGACTAGCGGGAAAGAGACCCAGTACTTC
CASSGTSGKETQYF
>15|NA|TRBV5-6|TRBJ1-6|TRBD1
TGTGCCAGCAGCTTGTGGGCAGGGGGGAATTCACCCCTCCACTTT
CASSLWAGGNSPLHF
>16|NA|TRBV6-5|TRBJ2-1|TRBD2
TGTGCCAGCAGTTACTCCCCCGGGACTAGCGGGATTAAGCAGTTCTTC
CASSYSPGTSGIKQFF
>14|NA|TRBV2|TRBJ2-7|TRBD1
TGTGCCAGCAGCCTCCAGGACAGGGTCTACGAGCAGTACTTC
CASSLQDRVYEQYF
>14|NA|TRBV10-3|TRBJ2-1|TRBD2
TGTGCCATCAGCACTAGCGGGAGAGACAATGAGCAGTTCTTC
CAISTSGRDNEQFF
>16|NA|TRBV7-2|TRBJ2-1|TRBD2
TGTGCCAGCAGCTTATTATCCGGGACTAGCTTTCGTGAGCAGTTCTTC
CASSLLSGTSFREQFF
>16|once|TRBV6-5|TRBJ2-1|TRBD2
TGTGCCAGCAGTTACTCGGGGGGACTAGCGGCAGAGGAGCAGTTCTTC
CASSYSGGLAAEEQFF
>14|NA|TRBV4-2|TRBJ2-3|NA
TGTGCCAGCAGCCAAGAGCTAGCTGCAGATACGCAGTATTTT
CASSQELAADTQYF
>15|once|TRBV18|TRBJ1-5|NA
TGTGCCAGCTCACCACGTCGAGGTCAAGGTCAGCCCCAGCATTTT
CASSPRRGQGQPQHF
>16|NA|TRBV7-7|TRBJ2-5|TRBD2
TGTGCCAGCAGCACCCGGACTAGCGGGGGGGGTGAGACCCAGTACTTC
CASSTRTSGGGETQYF
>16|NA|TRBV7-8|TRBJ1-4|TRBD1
TGTGCCAGCAGCTTAGACTCGACAGGGGCTAATGAAAAACTGTTTTTT
CASSLDSTGANEKLFF
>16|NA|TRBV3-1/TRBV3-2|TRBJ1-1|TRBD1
TGTGCCAGCAGCCAACACAGGGGAGTGGGGAACACTGAAGCTTTCTTT
CASSQHRGVGNTEAFF
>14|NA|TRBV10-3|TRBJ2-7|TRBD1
TGTGCCATCAGGGGGACAGGGGAATCCTACGAGCAGTACTTC
CAIRGTGESYEQYF
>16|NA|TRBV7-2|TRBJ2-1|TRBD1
TGTGCCAGCAGCTTAGGCCCAGGGACAGGGAACAATGAGCAGTTCTTC
CASSLGPGTGNNEQFF
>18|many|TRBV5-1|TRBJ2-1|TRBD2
TGCGCCAGCAGCGGACTAGCGGGGGGCATGAGCTCCTACAATGAGCAGTTCTTC
CASSGLAGGMSSYNEQFF